Here is one TCR beta chain with its context. The target antigen is unknown. This record belongs to a study of shared clonotypes between healthy human individuals. Study-wide context: Researchers assigned three CD4 naive, three CD4 memory, two CD8 naive and one CD8 memory plate to each donor.

CD8 cells classed as naive were CD45RO-negative and positively selected for CCR7, excluding terminally differentiated effector memory CD45RA+ cells. Per the germline V gene, CDR1 is KGHSH and CDR2 is LQKENI. V gave up 5 bases and J gave up 1 base, with 20 bases separating them. The CDR3 covers 18 residues. Findings and limits, study-wide: With a handful of donors compared, around 4.7% of naive CD4 clonotypes were shared.

The table came from immunoSEQ multiplex PCR; TCRdb's copy has only in-frame clones and leaves some out. The table includes more than 2 million clones, about 95% detected once. The V and J genes are TRBV18 and TRBJ2-2; D may be TRBD1 (6 bases). The sequence was obtained from a man aged 18 to 30 in good health. Specimen: naive CD8+ T cells sorted from blood. The CDR3 here is CASSSIPTGTQNTGELFF. As DNA, the CDR3 is TGTGCCAGCTCATCAATCCCCACCGGGACACAGAACACCGGGGAGCTGTTTTTT.